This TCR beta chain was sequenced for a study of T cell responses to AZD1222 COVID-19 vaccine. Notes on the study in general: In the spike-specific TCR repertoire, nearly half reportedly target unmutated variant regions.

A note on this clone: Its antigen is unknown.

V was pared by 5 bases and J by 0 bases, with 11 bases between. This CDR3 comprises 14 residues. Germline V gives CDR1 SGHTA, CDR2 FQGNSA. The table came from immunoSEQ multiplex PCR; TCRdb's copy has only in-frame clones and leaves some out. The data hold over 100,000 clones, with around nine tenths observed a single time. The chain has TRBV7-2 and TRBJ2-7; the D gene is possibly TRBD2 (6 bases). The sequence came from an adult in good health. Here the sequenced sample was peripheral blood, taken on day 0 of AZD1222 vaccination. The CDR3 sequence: CASSARTTSYEQYF. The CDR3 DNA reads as TGTGCCAGCAGCGCCCGGACTACCTCCTACGAGCAGTACTTC.